The 3 T cell receptor beta chains listed next were all sequenced from one sample in a study of cytomegalovirus exposure and HLA in healthy donors. Vbeta (60) and Jbeta (13) primers were used in the PCR. Profiled with immunoSEQ multiplex PCR; TCRdb holds only in-frame clones, not every one. This table holds about 130,000 clones, roughly 77% found once. The sequenced sample was PBMCs. These receptors were collected from a woman in her twenties or thirties in good health and CMV-seronegative.

This clone has just one count. The rearrangement joins TRBV25-1 to TRBJ1-2, with 7 bases aligning to TRBD1. The junction had 11 bases not matched to a gene; V was cut back by 3 bases and J by 4 bases. The CDR3 runs to 16 residues. Germline lookup yields CDR1 MGHDK and CDR2 SYGVNS. CDR3: CASSDSGGQKVYGYTF. The CDR3 nucleotides are TGTGCCAGCAGTGATTCCGGGGGACAGAAGGTCTATGGCTACACCTTC.

This clone occurred a few times. This chain joins TRBV19 and TRBJ2-1; 7 positions agree with TRBD1. CDR3 length equals 15 residues. The germline CDR1 and CDR2 sequences are LNHDA and SQIVND (reference sequence). With V trimmed by 9 bases and J by 4 bases, 12 bases remained unmatched. The CDR3 is CASGVRGPYYNEQFF. The CDR3 DNA sequence: TGTGCCAGCGGTGTAAGGGGGCCCTATTACAATGAGCAGTTCTTC.

The chain has TRBV6-5 and TRBJ2-7; possible D gene TRBD2, 6 bases. CDR3 length equals 14 residues. Germline V CDR1 and CDR2: MNHEY, SVGAGI. With 6 bases removed from V and 0 bases from J, the gap between germline ends came to 12 bases. As DNA, the CDR3 is TGTGCCAGCAGCCGAGGGACTTTCTCCTACGAGCAGTACTTC. This translates into CASSRGTFSYEQYF.